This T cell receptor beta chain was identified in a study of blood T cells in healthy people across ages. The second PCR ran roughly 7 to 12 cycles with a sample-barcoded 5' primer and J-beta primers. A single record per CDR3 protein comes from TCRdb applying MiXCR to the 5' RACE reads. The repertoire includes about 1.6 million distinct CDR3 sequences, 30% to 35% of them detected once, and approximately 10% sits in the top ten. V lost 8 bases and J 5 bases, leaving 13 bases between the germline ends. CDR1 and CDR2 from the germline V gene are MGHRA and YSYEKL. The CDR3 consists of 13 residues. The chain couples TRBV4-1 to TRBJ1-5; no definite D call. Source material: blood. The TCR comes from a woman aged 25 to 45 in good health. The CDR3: CASAAVGDQPQHF. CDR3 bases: TGCGCCAGCGCGGCGGTTGGCGATCAGCCCCAGCATTTT.